Following are 30 T cell receptor beta chains from one sample sequenced in a study of blood T cells in healthy people across ages. With a J-beta primer mix and a sample-barcoded 5' primer, a second PCR ran roughly 6 to 11 cycles. TCRdb fed the 5' RACE reads into MiXCR, producing one record per CDR3 protein. The table lists about 930,000 distinct CDR3 sequences, roughly 29% of them singletons. Separately, the same data were catalogued under a study of T cells of mothers and their children.

Sequencing used blood. Receptor source: a woman in her 40s in good health.

The V call is TRBV28, the J call TRBJ2-2; 10 bases map to TRBD1. J lost 7 bases, V lost 6 bases, and 8 bases had no gene match. The CDR3 has 15 residues. The germline V gene has CDR1 MDHEN and CDR2 SYDVKM. CDR3 nucleotides: TGTGCCAGCAGCTCGGGACAGGGGTTTAACGGGGAGCTGTTTTTT. This gives the protein CASSSGQGFNGELFF.

This clonotype was detected ten times or more. The chain couples TRBV29-1 to TRBJ2-3; 12 nucleotides agree with TRBD2. The CDR3 is 14 amino acids. Trimming at V came to 7 bases and at J to 4 bases, leaving 6 bases not matched to a gene. Germline V gene sequence: CDR1 SQVTM, CDR2 ANQGSEA. CDR3 in amino acids: CSDSTSGGPDTQYF. The CDR3, as DNA: TGCAGCGACTCTACTAGCGGGGGGCCAGATACGCAGTATTTT.

V and J are TRBV18 and TRBJ1-5; no reliable D call. The CDR3 contains 13 residues. Per germline, CDR1 KGHSH and CDR2 LQKENI. Between the trimmed V and J ends, which lost 6 bases and 4 bases, there was a span of 10 bases. The CDR3 nucleotides are TGTGCCAGCTCGCGCAACTGGAATCAGCCCCAGCATTTT. It yields the protein CASSRNWNQPQHF. Full variable domain (remainder filled in from reference TRBV18 and TRBJ1-5): NAGVMQNPRHLVRRRGQEARLRCSPMKGHSHVYWYRQLPEEGLKFMVYLQKENIIDESGMPKERFSAEFPKEGPSILRIQQVVRGDSAAYFCASSRNWNQPQHFGDGTRLSIL.

This clonotype was observed many times. This chain uses TRBV29-1 with TRBJ2-3; possibly TRBD1 for D (5 bases). The germline V and J ends were trimmed by 7 bases and 4 bases, with 15 bases remaining between them. The CDR3 extends over 13 amino acids. In germline, CDR1 is SQVTM, CDR2 ANQGSEA. CDR3 sequence reads: CSASRAGSDTQYF. CDR3 in DNA: TGCAGCGCCTCAAGGGCAGGGTCAGATACGCAGTATTTT.

This clonotype showed up just a few times. DNA of the CDR3: TGTGCCAGCAGCCTTAGCGGGGAAAGCACAGATACGCAGTATTTT. Amino acid sequence: CASSLSGESTDTQYF. The chain joins TRBV3-1 to TRBJ2-3, with 8 nucleotides matching TRBD2. From germline, CDR1 is LGHDT and CDR2 YNNKEL (reference sequence). V dropped 4 bases and J dropped 0; count of bases not matched to a gene: 3. The CDR3 loop spans 15 amino acids.

Worth noting for this clonotype: The germline gene is not matched at one end of the junction; a read error may be the cause. This sequence joins TRBV4-1 and TRBJ2-1; D is uncertain. The CDR3 loop spans 13 amino acids. Germline V gene sequence: CDR1 MGHRA, CDR2 YSYEKL. Here the CDR3 reads CASSPGLYNGQFF. The CDR3, as DNA: TGCGCCAGCAGCCCCGGGCTTTACAATGGGCAGTTCTTC.

The table lists this clonotype with a few counts. The chain is built from TRBV6-6 and TRBJ1-4, with D possibly TRBD1 on 6 matching bases. Germline CDR1 and CDR2: MNHNY and SVGAGI (reference sequence). Between the trimmed V and J ends, which lost 6 bases and 3 bases, there was a span of 11 bases. This CDR3 contains 14 residues. CDR3 sequence (DNA): TGTGCCAGCAGCCCCCCAGGGGCTAATGAAAAACTGTTTTTT. Protein: CASSPPGANEKLFF.

The chain links TRBV5-5 to TRBJ2-5; 8 bases align to TRBD2. From germline, CDR1 is SGHKS and CDR2 YYEKEE (reference sequence). The CDR3 consists of 14 residues. V lost 0 bases, J lost 4 bases, and 2 bases stayed unmatched. CDR3 sequence reads: CASSLGAGVETQYF. In nucleotides, the CDR3 is TGTGCCAGCAGCTTGGGAGCGGGGGTAGAGACCCAGTACTTC.

This clonotype was seen at least ten times. The rearrangement links TRBV5-1 to TRBJ2-1; maybe TRBD1 (5 bases). V was pared by 4 bases and J by 0 bases, with 11 bases between. Germline V gene data show CDR1 as SGHRS and CDR2 as YFSETQ. This CDR3 has 15 residues. For the CDR3, the DNA is TGCGCCAGCAGCCCGCAGGGCCCCTCCTACAATGAGCAGTTCTTC. Translation: CASSPQGPSYNEQFF.

This clonotype was recorded many times. The genes are TRBV7-2 and TRBJ2-7; 11 bases match TRBD2. This CDR3 contains 15 residues. The germline gives CDR1 SGHTA, CDR2 FQGNSA. Trimming removed 1 base from V and 6 bases from J; junction bases left unmatched: 5. The chain's CDR3 is CASSLGIAGGREQYF. DNA of the CDR3: TGTGCCAGCAGCTTAGGGATAGCGGGGGGGCGCGAGCAGTACTTC.

This clonotype was seen a handful of times. The J gene is TRBJ2-5, the V gene TRBV5-1; D is unresolved. Germline CDR1 reads SGHRS; CDR2 reads YFSETQ. Trimming shortened V by 2 bases and J by 7 bases, and 12 bases separated the two germline ends. The CDR3 totals 13 residues. The CDR3 bases are TGCGCCAGCAGCTTACGGCTGGTTGGGACCCAGTACTTC. Translated, it gives CASSLRLVGTQYF.

In its sample, this clonotype was seen a few times. J is TRBJ1-1 and V is TRBV5-1; D is unresolved. In germline, CDR1 is SGHRS, CDR2 YFSETQ. CDR3 length: 13 residues. V lost 1 base to trimming and J lost 4 bases, with 8 bases between them. CDR3 bases: TGCGCCAGCAGCTTGACACCGGGCACTGAAGCTTTCTTT. This codes for CASSLTPGTEAFF.

Many counts were recorded for this clonotype. This chain joins TRBV3-1 and TRBJ2-1; 13 nucleotides align to TRBD2. The CDR3 has 18 amino acids. Trimming cost V 4 bases and J 0 bases; bases outside gene matches: 6. The V gene's germline CDR1 is LGHDT and CDR2 YNNKEL (reference sequence). The chain's CDR3 is CASSPGLAGAVSYNEQFF. DNA of the CDR3: TGTGCCAGCAGCCCCGGACTAGCGGGGGCAGTCTCCTACAATGAGCAGTTCTTC.

The chain carries TRBV10-3 and TRBJ1-1; TRBD1 might be the D (5 bases). Trimming took 5 bases from V and 1 from J, leaving 14 bases between them. Looked up from germline, CDR1 is ENHRY and CDR2 is SYGVKD. The CDR3 runs to 15 residues. The CDR3: CAISTDRISNTEAFF. CDR3 sequence (DNA): TGTGCCATCAGTACTGACAGAATCTCGAACACTGAAGCTTTCTTT.

This clonotype came up once. The CDR3 DNA sequence: TGTGCCAGCAGCTTAGCAGCGGGAGGGTACGATGAGCAGTTCTTC. This gives the protein CASSLAAGGYDEQFF. The rearrangement links TRBV7-6 to TRBJ2-1, with 10 bases that match TRBD2. The CDR3 runs to 15 residues. The germline gives CDR1 SGHVS, CDR2 FNYEAQ. Trimming at V came to 0 bases and at J to 8 bases, leaving 4 bases not matched to a gene.

The chain recombines TRBV12-3 or TRBV12-4 with TRBJ1-2; the match to TRBD1 covers 10 bases. The V and J ends lost 7 bases and 1 base, in that order; junction bases with no gene match: 9. The length of the CDR3 is 16 residues. CDR3 sequence reads: CASTARTGGVNYGYTF. Here the CDR3 DNA reads TGTGCCAGCACCGCCCGGACAGGGGGAGTTAACTATGGCTACACCTTC.

For this clonotype: A single base separates this from a much larger clone, so it may be a read error. This chain connects TRBV27 to TRBJ2-7, with D unresolved. Trimming left V 0 bases short and J 4 bases short, with 7 bases between. This CDR3 comprises 13 residues. Germline V gene sequence: CDR1 MNHEY, CDR2 SMNVEV (reference sequence). CDR3 amino acids: CASSLSMRYEQYF. CDR3 nucleotide sequence: TGTGCCAGCAGTTTATCGATGCGTTACGAGCAGTACTTC.

The chain uses TRBV28 and TRBJ1-3; D unresolved. The V gene's germline CDR1 is MDHEN and CDR2 SYDVKM. Trimming took off 5 bases at V and 3 bases at J, with 11 bases between the two ends. The CDR3 contains 14 residues. DNA of the CDR3: TGTGCCAGCAGTCCCCCGGGTGATGGAAACACCATATATTTT. It specifies CASSPPGDGNTIYF.

The CDR3: CSVILTSGTSTDTQYF. The DNA of the CDR3 is TGCAGCGTGATCCTGACTAGCGGGACGAGCACAGATACGCAGTATTTT. V gene TRBV29-1 combines with J gene TRBJ2-3; 11 bases are a match to TRBD2. Losses at the gene ends were 6 bases for V and 0 bases for J; bases not matched to a gene: 8. This CDR3 spans 16 amino acids. The germline CDR1 and CDR2 sequences are SQVTM and ANQGSEA.

The V and J genes are TRBV14 and TRBJ2-7, with 8 bases matching TRBD1. The CDR3 consists of 16 residues. V was pared by 4 bases and J by 0 bases, with 8 bases of the junction left unmatched. The germline gives CDR1 SGHDN, CDR2 FVKESK. The CDR3 DNA sequence: TGTGCCAGCAGCCCTTTGGGACAGGAGTTCTCCTACGAGCAGTACTTC. Residues: CASSPLGQEFSYEQYF.

The chain couples TRBV7-2 to TRBJ2-7; the D gene could be TRBD1 or TRBD2 (5 bases each). Trimming stripped 1 base from V and 1 base from J, with 14 bases between. This CDR3 has 16 residues. Germline V gives CDR1 SGHTA, CDR2 FQGNSA. The CDR3 protein is CASSLGSRGPSYEQYF. The CDR3 nucleotides read TGTGCCAGCAGCTTAGGTTCGAGGGGCCCTTCCTACGAGCAGTACTTC. Full variable domain (rest looked up from reference TRBV7-2 and TRBJ2-7): GAGVSQSPSNKVTEKGKDVELRCDPISGHTALYWYRQSLGQGLEFLIYFQGNSAPDKSGLPSDRFSAERTGGSVSTLTIQRTQQEDSAVYLCASSLGSRGPSYEQYFGPGTRLTVT.

On this clonotype: Possible read error: a much larger clone is one base away. V is TRBV7-3 and J is TRBJ2-6, with a weak D call TRBD2 (6 bases). Germline V gene data show CDR1 as SGHTA and CDR2 as FQGTGA. Trimming cost V 7 bases and J 0 bases, with 10 bases left between them. The CDR3 spans 15 residues. CDR3 sequence reads: CASNFGSSGANVLTF. CDR3 coding DNA: TGTGCCAGCAACTTCGGGAGCTCTGGGGCCAACGTCCTGACTTTC.

This clonotype has a count of ten or more. V usage is TRBV29-1 and J usage is TRBJ2-3; the match to TRBD1 covers 7 bases. Germline lookup yields CDR1 SQVTM and CDR2 ANQGSEA. V shed 4 bases and J 2 bases; nucleotides not matched to a gene: 12. CDR3 size: 16 residues. The CDR3 region is CSVGGEDRPSTDTQYF. Written as DNA, the CDR3 is TGCAGCGTTGGAGGAGAGGACAGGCCCTCCACAGATACGCAGTATTTT.

The V call is TRBV11-2, the J call TRBJ1-2; D remains unclear. This CDR3 comprises 14 residues. V lost 5 bases to trimming and J lost 8 bases, with 18 bases between them. The germline V gene encodes CDR1 SGHAT and CDR2 FQNNGV. The CDR3 DNA sequence: TGTGCCAGCAGCCCTAGCCGGGGATCGGGGGGCTACACCTTC. Protein: CASSPSRGSGGYTF.

The gene calls are TRBV7-2 and TRBJ2-2; TRBD2 matches 14 bases. Germline V lookup: CDR1 SGHTA, CDR2 FQGNSA. Trimming at V came to 5 bases and at J to 15 bases, leaving 14 bases not matched to a gene. CDR3 size: 16 residues. The CDR3 loop reads CASSTRLAGGSGGLFF. As DNA, the CDR3 is TGTGCCAGCAGCACCCGACTAGCGGGGGGGTCCGGGGGTTTGTTTTTT.

The chain is built from TRBV9 and TRBJ1-2; D gene ambiguous. The CDR3 is made up of 15 amino acids. Germline-derived CDR1 and CDR2 are SGDLS and YYNGEE. V shed 3 bases and J shed 0 bases, with 12 bases lying between them. CDR3 sequence: CASSAGDSPNYGYTF. The CDR3 bases are TGTGCCAGCAGCGCCGGGGATTCTCCTAACTATGGCTACACCTTC.

Notes on this clonotype: This may stem from a read error, because a much larger clone lies one nucleotide away. The V gene is TRBV5-1, the J gene TRBJ2-7; D possibly uses TRBD1 or TRBD2 (5 bases each). The last part of the DNA fits TRBJ2-4 better; the J call may be wrong. The CDR3 has 14 amino acids. Germline loops: CDR1 SGHRS, CDR2 YFSETQ. CDR3 nucleotide sequence: TGCGCCAGCAGCTGGGCCTCAGGGCGGGACATTCAGTACTTC. The encoded protein is CASSWASGRDIQYF.

The genes are TRBV12-3 or TRBV12-4 and TRBJ2-1, with a tentative D call TRBD1 (6 bases). The CDR3 spans 15 residues. Trimming took off 5 bases at V and 2 bases at J, with 13 bases between the two ends. The CDR3 reads CASSPQGLAYNEQFF. For the CDR3, the DNA is TGTGCCAGCAGTCCACAGGGTTTAGCCTACAATGAGCAGTTCTTC.

This clonotype has a handful of counts. The V call is TRBV5-1, the J call TRBJ2-7; TRBD1 aligns across 9 bases. Germline V gives CDR1 SGHRS, CDR2 YFSETQ. The CDR3 consists of 14 residues. V shed 4 bases, J shed 4 bases, and the junction held 6 bases outside the gene matches. The CDR3, as DNA: TGCGCCAGCAGCGCCGGGACAGGGATGTACGAGCAGTACTTC. Translation: CASSAGTGMYEQYF.

The CDR3 sequence: CASSQRGQPQETQYF. The CDR3 DNA sequence: TGCGCCAGCAGCCAACGTGGACAGCCCCAAGAGACCCAGTACTTC. The chain combines TRBV4-3 with TRBJ2-5; the D gene is possibly TRBD1 (6 bases). This CDR3 region has 15 residues. V gave up 2 bases and J gave up 1 base, with 11 bases separating them. From germline, CDR1 is LGHNA and CDR2 YSLEER.